Following are 16 T cell receptor beta chains from one sample sequenced in a study of shared clonotypes between healthy human individuals. Measured with immunoSEQ multiplex PCR; TCRdb has only the in-frame clones, and not every one. The table records about 2.3 million clones, 85% to 95% of them present only once. The sequencing input was naive CD4+ T cells from PBMCs. Subset described: CD45RA+ positively selected. These receptors originate from a man between 18 and 35 years old in good health. Some clones in this sample may be carry-over from other donors' samples.

This chain joins TRBV28 and TRBJ2-1; 13 positions agree with TRBD2. The CDR3 extends over 17 amino acids. CDR1 and CDR2 from the germline V gene are MDHEN and SYDVKM. Trimming took 4 bases from V and 7 from J; bases not matched to a gene: 10. The CDR3 protein is CASSSGPGLAGRNEQFF. Written as DNA, the CDR3 is TGTGCCAGCAGTTCTGGGCCGGGACTAGCGGGGCGAAATGAGCAGTTCTTC.

This sequence joins TRBV5-1 and TRBJ2-3, with D perhaps TRBD2 (6 bases). CDR3 length: 18 residues. V was trimmed by 0 bases and J by 0 bases, leaving 17 bases between them. Germline V gives CDR1 SGHRS, CDR2 YFSETQ. CDR3 sequence: CASSLGPGLPPSTDTQYF. The CDR3 nucleotides are TGCGCCAGCAGCTTGGGTCCGGGACTCCCGCCTAGCACAGATACGCAGTATTTT. The whole variable domain, remainder taken from reference TRBV5-1 and TRBJ2-3, is KAGVTQTPRYLIKTRGQQVTLSCSPISGHRSVSWYQQTPGQGLQFLFEYFSETQRNKGNFPGRFSGRQFSNSRSEMNVSTLELGDSALYLCASSLGPGLPPSTDTQYFGPGTRLTVL.

The chain has TRBV14 and TRBJ2-7, with D unresolved. Trimming removed 5 bases from V and 3 bases from J, with 14 bases in between. The germline gives CDR1 SGHDN, CDR2 FVKESK. The CDR3 has 14 amino acids. The CDR3 DNA sequence: TGTGCCAGCAGCTTCCGGACCGCCGACTACGAGCAGTACTTC. It encodes CASSFRTADYEQYF.

The chain carries TRBV14 and TRBJ2-3; D might be TRBD2 (5 bases). This CDR3 comprises 15 residues. The V end was cut by 4 bases, the J end by 2 bases, with 13 bases between. The germline CDR1 and CDR2 sequences are SGHDN and FVKESK. In nucleotides, the CDR3 is TGTGCCAGCAGCCGCCGGCGGGCCCACACAGATACGCAGTATTTT. Protein: CASSRRRAHTDTQYF.

In its sample, this clone was seen once. V is TRBV16 and J is TRBJ1-2; D remains ambiguous. The CDR3 covers 13 residues. V lost 2 bases, J lost 2 bases, and 6 bases lay in between. Germline-derived CDR1 and CDR2 are KGHSY and FQNENV. The CDR3 reads CASSQVENYGYTF. CDR3 sequence (DNA): TGTGCCAGCAGCCAAGTAGAAAACTATGGCTACACCTTC.

Here the CDR3 reads CASSYRLDDNTDTQYF. The CDR3 DNA reads as TGTGCCAGCAGTTACAGGCTAGATGACAACACAGATACGCAGTATTTT. The J gene is TRBJ2-3, the V gene TRBV6-5; no clear D. Germline-derived CDR1 and CDR2 are MNHEY and SVGAGI. The CDR3 covers 16 residues. V shed 2 bases and J shed 2 bases, with 14 bases lying between them.

J is TRBJ1-5 and V is TRBV15; possibly TRBD1 for D (5 bases). CDR3 length: 12 residues. Trimming shortened V by 5 bases and J by 9 bases, and 11 bases separated the two germline ends. CDR1 LNHNV and CDR2 YYDKDF come from the germline V gene (reference sequence). The CDR3 bases are TGTGCCACCAGCGGAGGACATGCGCCCCAGCATTTT. Protein sequence: CATSGGHAPQHF.

The chain has TRBV5-1 and TRBJ1-5, with D uncertain. The CDR3 runs to 13 residues. Trimming removed 4 bases at V and 3 bases at J, with 8 bases between. Germline values: CDR1 SGHRS, CDR2 YFSETQ. Here the CDR3 reads CASSTGDNQPQHF. In DNA, the CDR3 is TGCGCCAGCAGCACCGGGGACAATCAGCCCCAGCATTTT. The complete variable domain, with remaining parts taken from reference TRBV5-1 and TRBJ1-5, reads KAGVTQTPRYLIKTRGQQVTLSCSPISGHRSVSWYQQTPGQGLQFLFEYFSETQRNKGNFPGRFSGRQFSNSRSEMNVSTLELGDSALYLCASSTGDNQPQHFGDGTRLSIL.

This chain uses TRBV9 with TRBJ2-1; possibly TRBD2 for D (6 bases). CDR3 size: 17 residues. Germline CDR1 and CDR2: SGDLS and YYNGEE. Trimming stripped 3 bases from V and 0 bases from J, with 16 bases between. CDR3 in amino acids: CASSADPGRFSYNEQFF. DNA of the CDR3: TGTGCCAGCAGCGCTGACCCCGGGAGATTCTCCTACAATGAGCAGTTCTTC.

The chain has TRBV5-1 and TRBJ2-3; 10 bases are a match to TRBD2. Germline CDR1 is SGHRS and CDR2 is YFSETQ. After removal of 0 bases from V and 2 bases from J, the junction contained 6 bases not matched to a gene. The CDR3 covers 17 residues. CDR3 coding DNA: TGCGCCAGCAGCTTGGCCAGCGGGAGGGCCTACACAGATACGCAGTATTTT. Translating gives CASSLASGRAYTDTQYF.

This chain connects TRBV2 to TRBJ1-6, with 8 bases that match TRBD1. Germline V gene data show CDR1 as SNHLY and CDR2 as FYNNEI. Germline trimming cut 4 bases from V and 7 bases from J; bases unmatched to any gene: 3. The CDR3 length is 14 residues. The CDR3 sequence: CASSGQGYNSPLHF. CDR3 coding DNA: TGTGCCAGCAGTGGACAGGGGTACAATTCACCCCTCCACTTT. Filled out from reference TRBV2 and TRBJ1-6, the complete variable domain reads EPEVTQTPSHQVTQMGQEVILRCVPISNHLYFYWYRQILGQKVEFLVSFYNNEISEKSEIFDDQFSVERPDGSNFTLKIRSTKLEDSAMYFCASSGQGYNSPLHFGNGTRLTVT.

This clone was counted a single time. The V call is TRBV5-1, the J call TRBJ2-1, with 8 bases lining up with TRBD2. The CDR3 loop spans 21 amino acids. J gave up 7 bases and V 3 bases, and 27 bases lay outside the gene matches. Germline-derived CDR1 and CDR2 are SGHRS and YFSETQ. The CDR3 DNA is TGCGCCAGCAGCTATACCACGTCCCACCTACTAGCGGACCTTGGGAGGAATGAGCAGTTCTTC. Its protein is CASSYTTSHLLADLGRNEQFF. The entire variable domain, with the rest obtained from reference TRBV5-1 and TRBJ2-1, is as follows: KAGVTQTPRYLIKTRGQQVTLSCSPISGHRSVSWYQQTPGQGLQFLFEYFSETQRNKGNFPGRFSGRQFSNSRSEMNVSTLELGDSALYLCASSYTTSHLLADLGRNEQFFGPGTRLTVL.

Comment on this clone: The sample holds other DNA sequences that translate to the same CDR3. V gene TRBV5-1 combines with J gene TRBJ2-7; D tentatively reads TRBD1 or TRBD2 (5 bases each). Germline V CDR1 and CDR2: SGHRS, YFSETQ. V lost 0 bases and J lost 2, with 9 bases in between. The CDR3 extends over 14 amino acids. CDR3 sequence (DNA): TGCGCCAGCAGCTTGGGAGGGGCTACCTACGAGCAGTACTTC. This translates into CASSLGGATYEQYF.

This clone was seen only once. The chain is built from TRBV27 and TRBJ2-5, with TRBD2 identical over 12 bases. Germline V gene sequence: CDR1 MNHEY, CDR2 SMNVEV (reference sequence). This CDR3 region has 20 residues. The junction had 18 bases not matched to a gene; V was cut back by 3 bases and J by 4 bases. The DNA of the CDR3 is TGTGCCAGCAGTTTTAAGGGGGTTGCGCTAGCGGGAGGGCCACGAGAGACCCAGTACTTC. It codes for CASSFKGVALAGGPRETQYF.

This clone appeared a single time. CDR3 in amino acids: CASSAGGYEQYF. The DNA of the CDR3 is TGTGCCAGCAGCGCCGGGGGCTACGAGCAGTACTTC. The chain uses TRBV9 and TRBJ2-5, with D maybe TRBD2 (6 bases). The J call may not be correct, given that the DNA end is closer to TRBJ2-7. Germline CDR1 reads SGDLS; CDR2 reads YYNGEE. This CDR3 is built from 12 residues.

This clone was detected only once. The chain joins TRBV5-4 to TRBJ2-5; TRBD2 agrees at 10 bases. Germline V gene data show CDR1 as SGHNT and CDR2 as YYREEE (reference sequence). The CDR3 has 14 residues. V shed 3 bases and J 5 bases; nucleotides not matched to a gene: 4. CDR3 in amino acids: CASSSKAGGETQYF. CDR3 DNA sequence: TGTGCCAGCAGCTCGAAAGCGGGAGGGGAGACCCAGTACTTC.